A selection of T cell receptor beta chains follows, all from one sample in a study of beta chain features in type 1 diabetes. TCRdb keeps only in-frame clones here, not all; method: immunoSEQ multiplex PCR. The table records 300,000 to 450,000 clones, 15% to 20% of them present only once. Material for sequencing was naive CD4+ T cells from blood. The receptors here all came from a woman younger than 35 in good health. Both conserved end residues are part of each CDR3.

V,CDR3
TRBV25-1,CASSPREGANTGELFF
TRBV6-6,CASMFREGSPLHF
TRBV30,CAWSRLAGGPSRETQYF
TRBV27,CASSLVEASTEQFF
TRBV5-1,CASSAGQRNPGYTF
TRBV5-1,CASSSGASGSYEQYF
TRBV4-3,CASSLEAGAPYGYTF
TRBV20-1,CSAGTAYGYTF
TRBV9,CASSGYTDTQYF
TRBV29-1,CSVQPGDSNQPQHF
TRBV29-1,CSVAPRGMNTEAFF
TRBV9,CASSDRLAGGNEQFF
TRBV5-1,CASSLGARNQPQHF
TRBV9,CASSYLGQSMVRWDTEAFF
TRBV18,CASSQGVFDGYTF